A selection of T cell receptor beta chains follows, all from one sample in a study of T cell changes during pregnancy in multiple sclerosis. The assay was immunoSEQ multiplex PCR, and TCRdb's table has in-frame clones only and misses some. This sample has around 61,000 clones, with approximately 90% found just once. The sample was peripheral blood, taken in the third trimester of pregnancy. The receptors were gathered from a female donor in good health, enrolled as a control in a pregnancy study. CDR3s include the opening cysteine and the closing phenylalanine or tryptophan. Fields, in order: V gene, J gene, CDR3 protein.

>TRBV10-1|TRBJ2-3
CASKKTRDYGDTQYF
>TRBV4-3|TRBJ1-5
CASSQDSTRNQPQHF
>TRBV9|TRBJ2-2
CASSAGTVNTGELFF
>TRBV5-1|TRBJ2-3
CASSFIQGYTDTQYF
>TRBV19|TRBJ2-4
CASSIDPHSPIQYF
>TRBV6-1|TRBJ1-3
CASGRDNVSGNTIYF
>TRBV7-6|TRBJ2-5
CASAQGVQETQYF
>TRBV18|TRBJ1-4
CASSSGMGEKLFF
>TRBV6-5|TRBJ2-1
CASSYLGDNEQFF
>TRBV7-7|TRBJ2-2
CASTLLDHAGELFF
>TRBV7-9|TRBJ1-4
CASSQGDRGLEKLFF
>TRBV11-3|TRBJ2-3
CASSLGEGPGSF
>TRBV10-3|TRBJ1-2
CAISDPDGQSYGYTF
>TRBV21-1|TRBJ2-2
CASSIRRDRGGGELFF
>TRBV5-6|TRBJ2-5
CASSIRGTQYF
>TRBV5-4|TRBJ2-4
CASSERGLAGERDIQYF
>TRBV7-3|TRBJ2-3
CASSPTSGGAIDTQYF
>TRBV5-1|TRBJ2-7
CASSLQGRSYEQYF